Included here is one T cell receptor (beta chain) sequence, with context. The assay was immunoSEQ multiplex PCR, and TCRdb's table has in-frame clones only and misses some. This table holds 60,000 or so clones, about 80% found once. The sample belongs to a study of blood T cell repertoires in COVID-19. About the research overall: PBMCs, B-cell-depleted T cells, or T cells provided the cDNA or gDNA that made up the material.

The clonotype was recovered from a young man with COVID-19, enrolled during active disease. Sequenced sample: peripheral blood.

The CDR3 bases are TGTGCCAGCAGCCGCGGGGGGAGCTCTGGAAACACCATATATTTT. This translates into CASSRGGSSGNTIYF. The chain uses TRBV5-6 and TRBJ1-3, with D tentatively TRBD1 (5 bases). This CDR3 is built from 15 residues. CDR1 SGHDT and CDR2 YYEEEE come from the germline V gene. Trimming pared 4 bases from V and 0 bases from J, leaving 11 bases between.